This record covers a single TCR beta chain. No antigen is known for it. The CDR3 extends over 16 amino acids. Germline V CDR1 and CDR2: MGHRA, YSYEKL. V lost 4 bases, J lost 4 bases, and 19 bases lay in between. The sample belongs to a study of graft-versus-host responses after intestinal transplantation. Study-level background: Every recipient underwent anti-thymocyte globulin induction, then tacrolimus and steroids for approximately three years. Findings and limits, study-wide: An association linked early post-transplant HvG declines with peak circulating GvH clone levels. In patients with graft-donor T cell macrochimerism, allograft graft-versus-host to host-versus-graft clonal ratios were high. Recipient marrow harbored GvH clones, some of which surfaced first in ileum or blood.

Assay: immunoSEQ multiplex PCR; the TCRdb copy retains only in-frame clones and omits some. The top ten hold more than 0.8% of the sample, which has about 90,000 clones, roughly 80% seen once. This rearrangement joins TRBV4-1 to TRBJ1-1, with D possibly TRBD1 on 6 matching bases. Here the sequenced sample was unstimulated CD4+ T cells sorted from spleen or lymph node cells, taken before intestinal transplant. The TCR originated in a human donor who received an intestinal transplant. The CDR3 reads CASSPLAQGGSTEAFF. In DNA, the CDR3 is TGCGCCAGCAGCCCCCTGGCACAGGGTGGAAGCACTGAAGCTTTCTTT.